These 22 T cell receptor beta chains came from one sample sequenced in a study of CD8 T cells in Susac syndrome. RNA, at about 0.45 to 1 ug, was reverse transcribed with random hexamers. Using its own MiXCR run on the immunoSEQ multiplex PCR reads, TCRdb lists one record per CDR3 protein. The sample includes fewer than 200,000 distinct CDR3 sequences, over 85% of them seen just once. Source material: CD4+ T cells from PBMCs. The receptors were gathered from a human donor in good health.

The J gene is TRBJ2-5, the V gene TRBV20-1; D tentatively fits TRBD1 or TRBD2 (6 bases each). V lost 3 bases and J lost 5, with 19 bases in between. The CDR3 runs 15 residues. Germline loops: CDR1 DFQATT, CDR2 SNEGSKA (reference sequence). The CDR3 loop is CSASPPKGGLETQYF. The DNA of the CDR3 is TGCAGTGCTAGCCCTCCGAAGGGGGGCCTTGAGACCCAGTACTTC.

Here the CDR3 DNA reads TGCAGTGCTAGTTTCTCTAGCGGGGGGTTCTACCAAGAGACCCAGTACTTC. This gives the protein CSASFSSGGFYQETQYF. The rearrangement links TRBV20-1 to TRBJ2-5, with 11 bases identical to TRBD2. From germline, CDR1 is DFQATT and CDR2 SNEGSKA (reference sequence). There are 17 residues in the CDR3. Trimming took 3 bases from V and 0 from J; bases not matched to a gene: 9.

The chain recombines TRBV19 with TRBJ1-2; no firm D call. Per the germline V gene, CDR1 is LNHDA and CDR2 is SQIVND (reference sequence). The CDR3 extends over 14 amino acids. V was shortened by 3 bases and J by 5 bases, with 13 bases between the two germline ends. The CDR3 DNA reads TGTGCCAGTAGTATTGGCCGGCGTGATTATGGCTACACCTTC. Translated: CASSIGRRDYGYTF. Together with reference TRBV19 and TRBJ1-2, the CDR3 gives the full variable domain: DGGITQSPKYLFRKEGQNVTLSCEQNLNHDAMYWYRQDPGQGLRLIYYSQIVNDFQKGDIAEGYSVSREKKESFPLTVTSAQKNPTAFYLCASSIGRRDYGYTFGSGTRLTVV.

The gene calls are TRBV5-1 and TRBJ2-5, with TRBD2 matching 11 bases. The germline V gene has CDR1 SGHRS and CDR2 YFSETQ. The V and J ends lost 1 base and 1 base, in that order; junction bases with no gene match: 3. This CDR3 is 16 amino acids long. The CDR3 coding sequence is TGCGCCAGCAGCTTGACTAGCGGGGGATTCCAAGAGACCCAGTACTTC. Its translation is CASSLTSGGFQETQYF.

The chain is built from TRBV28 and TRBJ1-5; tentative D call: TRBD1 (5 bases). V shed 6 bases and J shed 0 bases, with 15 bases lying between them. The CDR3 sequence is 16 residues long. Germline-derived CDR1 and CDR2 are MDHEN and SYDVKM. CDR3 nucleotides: TGTGCCAGCAGACTACCGGGACTGAATAGCAATCAGCCCCAGCATTTT. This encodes CASRLPGLNSNQPQHF. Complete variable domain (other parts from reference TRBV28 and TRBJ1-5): DVKVTQSSRYLVKRTGEKVFLECVQDMDHENMFWYRQDPGLGLRLIYFSYDVKMKEKGDIPEGYSVSREKKERFSLILESASTNQTSMYLCASRLPGLNSNQPQHFGDGTRLSIL.

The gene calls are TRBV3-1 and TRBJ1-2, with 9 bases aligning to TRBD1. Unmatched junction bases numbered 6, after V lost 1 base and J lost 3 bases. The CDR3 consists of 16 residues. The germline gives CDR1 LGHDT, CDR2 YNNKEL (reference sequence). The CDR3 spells CASSQGPRQGDYGYTF. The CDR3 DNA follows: TGTGCCAGCAGCCAAGGTCCCCGACAGGGGGACTATGGCTACACCTTC.

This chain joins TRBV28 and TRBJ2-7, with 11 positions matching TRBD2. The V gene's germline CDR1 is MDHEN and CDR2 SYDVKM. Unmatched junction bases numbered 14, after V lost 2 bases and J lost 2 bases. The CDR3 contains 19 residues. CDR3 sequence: CASSLPPWGSGGGTYEQYF. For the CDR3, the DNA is TGTGCCAGCAGTTTACCACCCTGGGGTAGCGGGGGGGGGACCTACGAGCAGTACTTC. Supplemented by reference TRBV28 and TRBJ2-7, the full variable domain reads DVKVTQSSRYLVKRTGEKVFLECVQDMDHENMFWYRQDPGLGLRLIYFSYDVKMKEKGDIPEGYSVSREKKERFSLILESASTNQTSMYLCASSLPPWGSGGGTYEQYFGPGTRLTVT.

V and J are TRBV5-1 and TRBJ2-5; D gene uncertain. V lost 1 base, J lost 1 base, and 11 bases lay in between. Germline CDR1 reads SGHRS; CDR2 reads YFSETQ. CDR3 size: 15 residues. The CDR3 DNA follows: TGCGCCAGCAGCTTGAGCTGGGGTTCCCAAGAGACCCAGTACTTC. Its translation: CASSLSWGSQETQYF.

CDR3 coding DNA: TGCGCCAGCAGCTTGGACCCCGTTAACACTGAAGCTTTCTTT. Its translation: CASSLDPVNTEAFF. The chain joins TRBV5-1 to TRBJ1-1; no clear D gene. With 0 bases removed from V and 2 bases from J, the gap between germline ends came to 8 bases. The CDR3 has 14 residues. The germline V gene has CDR1 SGHRS and CDR2 YFSETQ.

The CDR3 nucleotides read TGCGCCAGCAGCCCCGGGGGCGTCCAAGAGACCCAGTACTTC. Protein product: CASSPGGVQETQYF. The chain carries TRBV5-1 and TRBJ2-5; TRBD1 or TRBD2 may be the D gene (6 bases each). Trimming took off 4 bases at V and 1 base at J, with 11 bases between the two ends. The V gene's germline CDR1 is SGHRS and CDR2 YFSETQ. The CDR3 is 14 residues long.

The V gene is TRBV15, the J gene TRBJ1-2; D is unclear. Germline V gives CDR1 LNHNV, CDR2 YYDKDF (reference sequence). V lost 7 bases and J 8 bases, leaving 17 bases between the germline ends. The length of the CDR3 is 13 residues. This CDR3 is CATTQRSMRGYTF. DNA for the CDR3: TGTGCCACCACCCAACGTTCGATGCGAGGCTACACCTTC.

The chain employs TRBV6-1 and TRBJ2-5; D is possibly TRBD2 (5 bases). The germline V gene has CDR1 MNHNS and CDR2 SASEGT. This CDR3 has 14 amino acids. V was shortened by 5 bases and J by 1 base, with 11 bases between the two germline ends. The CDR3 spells CASSPGGLQETQYF. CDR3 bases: TGTGCCAGCAGTCCCGGCGGGCTCCAAGAGACCCAGTACTTC.

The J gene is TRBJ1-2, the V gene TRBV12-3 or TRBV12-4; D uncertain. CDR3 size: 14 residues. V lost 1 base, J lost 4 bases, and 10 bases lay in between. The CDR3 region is CASSLEPSVYGYTF. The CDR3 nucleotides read TGTGCCAGCAGTTTAGAGCCCAGCGTCTATGGCTACACCTTC.

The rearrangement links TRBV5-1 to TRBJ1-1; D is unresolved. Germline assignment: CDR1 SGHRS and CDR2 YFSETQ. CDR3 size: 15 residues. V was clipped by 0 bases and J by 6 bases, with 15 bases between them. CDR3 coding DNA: TGCGCCAGCAGCTTGGACGGAAACCCAGGTCCTGAAGCTTTCTTT. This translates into CASSLDGNPGPEAFF.

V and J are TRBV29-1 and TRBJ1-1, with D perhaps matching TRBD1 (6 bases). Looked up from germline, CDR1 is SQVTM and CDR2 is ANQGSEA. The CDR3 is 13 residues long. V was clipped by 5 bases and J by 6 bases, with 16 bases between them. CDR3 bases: TGCAGCGTTCACTTTGGGGGGGGCGCTGAAGCTTTCTTT. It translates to CSVHFGGGAEAFF. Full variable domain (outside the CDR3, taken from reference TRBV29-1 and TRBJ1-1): SAVISQKPSRDICQRGTSLTIQCQVDSQVTMMFWYRQQPGQSLTLIATANQGSEATYESGFVIDKFPISRPNLTFSTLTVSNMSPEDSSIYLCSVHFGGGAEAFFGQGTRLTVV.

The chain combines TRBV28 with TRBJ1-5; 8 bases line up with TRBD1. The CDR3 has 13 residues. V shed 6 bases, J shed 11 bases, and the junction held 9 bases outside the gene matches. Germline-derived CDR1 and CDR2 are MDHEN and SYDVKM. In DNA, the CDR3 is TGTGCCAGCAGCAGGACAGGGATGCTGTCCCAGCATTTT. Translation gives CASSRTGMLSQHF. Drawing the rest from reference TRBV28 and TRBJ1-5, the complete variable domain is DVKVTQSSRYLVKRTGEKVFLECVQDMDHENMFWYRQDPGLGLRLIYFSYDVKMKEKGDIPEGYSVSREKKERFSLILESASTNQTSMYLCASSRTGMLSQHFGDGTRLSIL.

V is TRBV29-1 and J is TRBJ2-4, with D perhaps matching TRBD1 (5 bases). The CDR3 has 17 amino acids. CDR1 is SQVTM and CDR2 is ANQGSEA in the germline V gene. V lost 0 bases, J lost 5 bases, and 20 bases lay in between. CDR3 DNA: TGCAGCGTTGAAGATCGCGGCAGGGTAGGCCAGGAAAACATTCAGTACTTC. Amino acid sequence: CSVEDRGRVGQENIQYF.

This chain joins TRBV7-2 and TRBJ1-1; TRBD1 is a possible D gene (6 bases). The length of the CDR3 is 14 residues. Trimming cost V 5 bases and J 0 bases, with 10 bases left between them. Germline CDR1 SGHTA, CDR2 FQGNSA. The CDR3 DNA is TGTGCCAGCAGCCCGGACAGACTGAACACTGAAGCTTTCTTT. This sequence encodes CASSPDRLNTEAFF.

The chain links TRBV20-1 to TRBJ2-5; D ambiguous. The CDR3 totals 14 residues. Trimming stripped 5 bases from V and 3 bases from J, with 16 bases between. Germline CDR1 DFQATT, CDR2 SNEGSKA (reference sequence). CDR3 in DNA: TGCAGTGCTCCCATGGACCTGTTGGAAGAGACCCAGTACTTC. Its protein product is CSAPMDLLEETQYF.

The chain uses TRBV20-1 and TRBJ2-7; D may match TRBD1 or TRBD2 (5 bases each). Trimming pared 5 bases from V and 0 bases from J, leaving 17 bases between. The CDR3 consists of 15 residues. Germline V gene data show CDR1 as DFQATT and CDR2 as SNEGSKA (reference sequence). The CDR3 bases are TGCAGTGCTTATAAGGGGAGCGAGAGCTCCTACGAGCAGTACTTC. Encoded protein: CSAYKGSESSYEQYF.

For the CDR3, the DNA is TGTGCCAGTAGTATCGGGACGGTGCAAGAGACCCAGTACTTC. The encoded protein is CASSIGTVQETQYF. The chain carries TRBV19 and TRBJ2-5; tentatively, D is TRBD1 or TRBD2 (5 bases each). The V end lost 3 bases, the J end lost 2 bases, and 10 bases lay between the germline ends. Germline V gene sequence: CDR1 LNHDA, CDR2 SQIVND (reference sequence). The CDR3 runs 14 residues.

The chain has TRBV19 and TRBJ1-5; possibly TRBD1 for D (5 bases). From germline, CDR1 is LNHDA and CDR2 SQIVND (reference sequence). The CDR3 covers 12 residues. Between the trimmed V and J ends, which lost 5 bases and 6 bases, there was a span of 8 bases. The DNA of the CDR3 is TGTGCCAGTAGTCCCAGGGCTCAGCCCCAGCATTTT. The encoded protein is CASSPRAQPQHF.